Listed below are T cell receptor beta chains from one sample, sequenced in a study of CD8 T cells in ankylosing spondylitis. One entry per CDR3 protein results from TCRdb running MiXCR on the 5' RACE reads. The table shows around 770,000 distinct CDR3 sequences, with about an eighth occurring only once. Sequenced sample: blood, either unsorted or a sorted T cell fraction (not recorded which). The source of these receptors is a male donor with ankylosing spondylitis. Each CDR3 is given with its conserved first and last residue. The D gene is left open where the match is weak.

>.|TRBV4-3
CASSSKTGASTDTQYF
>.|TRBV20-1
CSVPGGNEKLFF
>.|TRBV9
CASSSRASNTGELFF
>.|TRBV19
CASSTSWGHEQYF
>.|TRBV20-1
CSARRGLYNEQFF
>.|TRBV20-1
CSAPRTTYEQYF
>TRBD1|TRBV7-9
CASSRRQGFAGELFF
>TRBD1|TRBV20-1
CSAQTGGKYEQYF
>TRBD2|TRBV10-3
CAFGTTREDTQYF
>TRBD2|TRBV10-3
CANSGLAGDEQYF